What follows describes a single T cell receptor beta chain. The protocol was immunoSEQ multiplex PCR, while the TCRdb copy is restricted to in-frame clones and leaves out a portion. The table shows 500,000 to 600,000 clones, with around nine tenths occurring only once. This sample was included in a study of blood T cell repertoires in COVID-19. From germline, CDR1 is SGHRS and CDR2 YFSETQ. After removal of 3 bases from V and 4 bases from J, the junction contained 10 bases not matched to a gene. This CDR3 has 16 amino acids. Sequencing was performed on peripheral blood. This chain joins TRBV5-1 and TRBJ2-3; 8 positions agree with TRBD2. The sequence derives from a woman aged 50 to 60 with COVID-19, enrolled during active disease. As DNA, the CDR3 is TGCGCCAGCAGCTGGGGTGGCGGGGGGCGATCAGATACGCAGTATTTT. Translated, it gives CASSWGGGGRSDTQYF.